The present TCR beta chain was sequenced within a study of blood T cell repertoires in COVID-19. TCRdb's copy holds only in-frame clones and misses some; the assay was immunoSEQ multiplex PCR. The sample contains 55,000 to 65,000 clones, 80% to 90% of which appear only once. The source of this sequence is a woman aged 60-75 years with acute or convalescent COVID-19. The material sequenced was peripheral blood.

In DNA form, the CDR3 reads TGTGCCAGCTCACCACGACGGGGACTGAGTCACGAGCAGTACTTC. Translated: CASSPRRGLSHEQYF. This chain joins TRBV18 and TRBJ2-7, with D perhaps matching TRBD2 (6 bases). CDR1 and CDR2 from the germline V gene are KGHSH and LQKENI. With 1 base removed from V and 5 bases from J, the gap between germline ends came to 15 bases. The CDR3 spans 15 residues.